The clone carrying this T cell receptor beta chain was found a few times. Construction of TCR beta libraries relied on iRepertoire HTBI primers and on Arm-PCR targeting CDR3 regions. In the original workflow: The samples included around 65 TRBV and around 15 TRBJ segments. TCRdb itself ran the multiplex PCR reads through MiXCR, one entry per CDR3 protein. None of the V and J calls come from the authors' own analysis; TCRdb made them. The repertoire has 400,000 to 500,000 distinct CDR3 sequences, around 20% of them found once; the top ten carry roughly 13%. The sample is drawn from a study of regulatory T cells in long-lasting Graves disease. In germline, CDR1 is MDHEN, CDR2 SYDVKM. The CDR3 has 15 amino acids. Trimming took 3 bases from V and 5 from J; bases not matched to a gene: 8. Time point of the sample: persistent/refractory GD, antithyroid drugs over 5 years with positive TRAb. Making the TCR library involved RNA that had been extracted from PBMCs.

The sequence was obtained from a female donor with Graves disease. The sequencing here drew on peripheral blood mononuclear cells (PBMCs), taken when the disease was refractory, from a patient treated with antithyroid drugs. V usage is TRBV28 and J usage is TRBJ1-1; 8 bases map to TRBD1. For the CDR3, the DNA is TGTGCCAGCAGTTTTACAGGACAGGGAGGGACTGAAGCTTTCTTT. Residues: CASSFTGQGGTEAFF.